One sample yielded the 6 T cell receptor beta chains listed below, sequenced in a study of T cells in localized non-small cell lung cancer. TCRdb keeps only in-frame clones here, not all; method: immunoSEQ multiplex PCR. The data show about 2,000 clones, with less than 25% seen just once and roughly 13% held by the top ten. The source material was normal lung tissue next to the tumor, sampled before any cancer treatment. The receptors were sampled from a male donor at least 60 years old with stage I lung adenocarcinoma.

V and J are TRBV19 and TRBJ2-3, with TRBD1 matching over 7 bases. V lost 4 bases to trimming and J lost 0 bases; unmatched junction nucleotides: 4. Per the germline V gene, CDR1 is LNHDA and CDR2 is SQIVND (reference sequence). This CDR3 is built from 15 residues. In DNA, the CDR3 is TGTGCCAGTAGTACAGACAGGGCTAGCACAGATACGCAGTATTTT. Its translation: CASSTDRASTDTQYF.

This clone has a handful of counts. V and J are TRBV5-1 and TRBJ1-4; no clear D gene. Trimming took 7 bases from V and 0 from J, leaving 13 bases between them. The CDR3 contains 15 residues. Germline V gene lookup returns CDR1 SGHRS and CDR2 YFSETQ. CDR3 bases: TGCGCCAGCGCCCCTTCCGCGGCAACTAATGAAAAACTGTTTTTT. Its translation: CASAPSAATNEKLFF.

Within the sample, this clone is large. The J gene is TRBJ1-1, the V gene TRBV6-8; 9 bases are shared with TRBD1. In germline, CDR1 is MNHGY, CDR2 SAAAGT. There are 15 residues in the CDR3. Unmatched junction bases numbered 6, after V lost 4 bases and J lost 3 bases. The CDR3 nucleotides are TGTGCCAGCAGTTCTCTGGACAGGGGCCACACTGAAGCTTTCTTT. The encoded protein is CASSSLDRGHTEAFF.

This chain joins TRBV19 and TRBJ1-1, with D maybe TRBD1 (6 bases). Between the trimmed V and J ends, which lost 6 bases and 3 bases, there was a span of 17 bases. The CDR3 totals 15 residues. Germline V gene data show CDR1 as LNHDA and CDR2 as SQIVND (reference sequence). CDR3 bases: TGTGCCAGTAGCGTGTTCCAGGGGACGTACACTGAAGCTTTCTTT. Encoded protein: CASSVFQGTYTEAFF.

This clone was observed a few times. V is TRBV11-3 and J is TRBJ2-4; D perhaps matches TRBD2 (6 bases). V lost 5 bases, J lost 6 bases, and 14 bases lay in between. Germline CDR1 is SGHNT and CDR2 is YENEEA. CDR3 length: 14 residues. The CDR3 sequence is CASSPTEGRNIQYF. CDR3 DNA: TGTGCCAGCAGCCCCACGGAGGGACGAAACATTCAGTACTTC.

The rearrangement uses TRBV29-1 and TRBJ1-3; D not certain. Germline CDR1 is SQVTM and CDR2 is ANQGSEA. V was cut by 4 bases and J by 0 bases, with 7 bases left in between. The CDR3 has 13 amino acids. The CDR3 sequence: CSVGPSSGNTIYF. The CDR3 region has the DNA TGCAGCGTTGGGCCGAGCTCTGGAAACACCATATATTTT.